Each of the 14 T cell receptor beta chains below was sequenced from the same sample in a study of radiation and T cells in renal cell carcinoma. Noted time point: baseline pretreatment blood. Treatment specified: 15 Gy SBRT to primary tumor, nephrectomy 4 weeks later. Sequencing was performed with immunoSEQ multiplex PCR; in TCRdb, only in-frame clones are kept and a portion is missing. The sample yields about 59,000 clones, 60% to 85% seen once. Here the sequenced sample was blood, taken from a patient whose treatment included radiotherapy and nephrectomy. These receptors came from a man between 60 and 75 years old with renal cell carcinoma.

This rearrangement joins TRBV2 to TRBJ2-5; D perhaps matches TRBD1 (6 bases). CDR3 size: 14 residues. Germline values: CDR1 SNHLY, CDR2 FYNNEI. V lost 0 bases to trimming and J lost 3 bases, with 8 bases between them. This CDR3 is CASSEAQGKETQYF. CDR3 sequence (DNA): TGTGCCAGCAGTGAAGCGCAGGGGAAAGAGACCCAGTACTTC.

The CDR3: CASSLVGSGGEQFF. The DNA for the CDR3 is TGTGCCAGCAGCTTAGTAGGTAGCGGGGGGGAGCAGTTCTTC. The chain links TRBV7-2 to TRBJ2-1; 10 positions match TRBD2. Germline CDR1 SGHTA, CDR2 FQGNSA. V lost 1 base, J lost 10 bases, and 4 bases stayed unmatched. The CDR3 runs 14 residues. Together with reference TRBV7-2 and TRBJ2-1, the CDR3 gives the full variable domain: GAGVSQSPSNKVTEKGKDVELRCDPISGHTALYWYRQSLGQGLEFLIYFQGNSAPDKSGLPSDRFSAERTGGSVSTLTIQRTQQEDSAVYLCASSLVGSGGEQFFGPGTRLTVL.

Ten or more counts support this clone. The genes are TRBV6-6 and TRBJ1-1, with unresolved D. The CDR3 sequence is 14 residues long. V shed 2 bases and J shed 1 base, with 8 bases lying between them. The germline V gene has CDR1 MNHNY and CDR2 SVGAGI (reference sequence). The CDR3 DNA sequence: TGTGCCAGCAGTTACCTGACGGCGAACACTGAAGCTTTCTTT. This translates into CASSYLTANTEAFF.

This clone was seen only a few times. This chain connects TRBV5-1 to TRBJ2-2, with D possibly being TRBD1 (6 bases). CDR3 length: 14 residues. Deletions cut 7 bases from V and 3 bases from J, with 13 bases between. The germline CDR1 and CDR2 sequences are SGHRS and YFSETQ. CDR3 sequence reads: CASELGGDTGELFF. For the CDR3, the DNA is TGCGCCAGCGAATTAGGGGGAGACACCGGGGAGCTGTTTTTT.

CDR3 in amino acids: CASSSGLAGFTGELFF. CDR3 nucleotides: TGTGCCAGCAGTTCCGGACTAGCGGGATTCACCGGGGAGCTGTTTTTT. The chain has TRBV13 and TRBJ2-2; 12 bases are a match to TRBD2. The ends lost 6 bases at V and 4 bases at J; junction bases unmatched: 6. Looked up from germline, CDR1 is PRHDT and CDR2 is FYEKMQ (reference sequence). This CDR3 is 16 amino acids long. Based on the CDR3 plus reference TRBV13 and TRBJ2-2, the full variable domain is AAGVIQSPRHLIKEKRETATLKCYPIPRHDTVYWYQQGPGQDPQFLISFYEKMQSDKGSIPDRFSAQQFSDYHSELNMSSLELGDSALYFCASSSGLAGFTGELFFGEGSRLTVL.

The chain uses TRBV13 and TRBJ1-2; TRBD1 agrees at 12 bases. This CDR3 region has 17 residues. Germline trimming cut 3 bases from V and 4 bases from J; bases unmatched to any gene: 9. In germline, CDR1 is PRHDT, CDR2 FYEKMQ (reference sequence). In DNA form, the CDR3 reads TGTGCCAGCAGCTTGTCCCGGGACAGGGGGCTGGGCTATGGCTACACCTTC. The encoded protein is CASSLSRDRGLGYGYTF. Looking up the rest from reference TRBV13 and TRBJ1-2 gives the full variable domain: AAGVIQSPRHLIKEKRETATLKCYPIPRHDTVYWYQQGPGQDPQFLISFYEKMQSDKGSIPDRFSAQQFSDYHSELNMSSLELGDSALYFCASSLSRDRGLGYGYTFGSGTRLTVV.

The rearrangement uses TRBV7-6 and TRBJ2-7; weak D call: TRBD1 (5 bases). This CDR3 has 13 amino acids. Germline-derived CDR1 and CDR2 are SGHVS and FNYEAQ. V shed 6 bases and J shed 0 bases, with 9 bases lying between them. CDR3 residues: CASSPDTSYEQYF. In nucleotides, the CDR3 is TGTGCCAGCAGTCCGGACACCTCCTACGAGCAGTACTTC.

About this clone itself: This sample also contains other DNA sequences that code for the same CDR3. The chain has TRBV4-3 and TRBJ2-6; D remains unclear. Trimming pared 0 bases from V and 0 bases from J, leaving 15 bases between. Germline loops: CDR1 LGHNA, CDR2 YSLEER. The CDR3 length is 19 residues. CDR3 DNA sequence: TGCGCCAGCAGCCAAGATTTCGCTGGCCCTAGCTCTGGGGCCAACGTCCTGACTTTC. As protein: CASSQDFAGPSSGANVLTF.

This clone has a handful of counts. This chain links TRBV7-9 with TRBJ1-4; D not resolved. V was clipped by 1 base and J by 0 bases, with 3 bases between them. The CDR3 length is 14 residues. Germline V gene lookup returns CDR1 SEHNR and CDR2 FQNEAQ (reference sequence). CDR3 DNA sequence: TGTGCCAGCAGCTTAGAATCAACTAATGAAAAACTGTTTTTT. Protein sequence: CASSLESTNEKLFF.

The chain links TRBV5-1 to TRBJ1-1; maybe TRBD1 (5 bases). V lost 4 bases to trimming and J lost 1 base, with 11 bases between them. Germline V lookup: CDR1 SGHRS, CDR2 YFSETQ. The CDR3 is made up of 14 amino acids. The CDR3 DNA reads as TGCGCCAGCAGCGCCGGGGCCGGGAACACTGAAGCTTTCTTT. Protein sequence: CASSAGAGNTEAFF. Based on the CDR3 plus reference TRBV5-1 and TRBJ1-1, the full variable domain is KAGVTQTPRYLIKTRGQQVTLSCSPISGHRSVSWYQQTPGQGLQFLFEYFSETQRNKGNFPGRFSGRQFSNSRSEMNVSTLELGDSALYLCASSAGAGNTEAFFGQGTRLTVV.

The J gene is TRBJ2-1, the V gene TRBV29-1, with D unresolved. The CDR3 has 11 amino acids. The germline gives CDR1 SQVTM, CDR2 ANQGSEA. Trimming took 4 bases from V and 3 from J, leaving 4 bases between them. The CDR3 loop is CSVVGYNEQFF. CDR3 sequence (DNA): TGCAGCGTTGTCGGCTACAATGAGCAGTTCTTC.

The rearrangement links TRBV10-3 to TRBJ2-1; 10 nucleotides match TRBD2. The CDR3 length is 15 residues. Trimming at V came to 3 bases and at J to 7 bases, leaving 6 bases not matched to a gene. Looked up from germline, CDR1 is ENHRY and CDR2 is SYGVKD. For the CDR3, the DNA is TGTGCCATCAGTGACGGTCTAGCGGGAGAGAATGAGCAGTTCTTC. Translated: CAISDGLAGENEQFF.

The chain carries TRBV15 and TRBJ2-7, with 8 bases that match TRBD1. This CDR3 contains 14 residues. J lost 2 bases, V lost 3 bases, and 3 bases had no gene match. Germline values: CDR1 LNHNV, CDR2 YYDKDF (reference sequence). The CDR3 here is CATSRDRVTYEQYV. CDR3 bases: TGTGCCACCAGCAGGGACAGGGTGACCTACGAGCAGTACGTC.

The chain couples TRBV27 to TRBJ1-5; possible D gene TRBD1, 6 bases. Germline V gene data show CDR1 as MNHEY and CDR2 as SMNVEV (reference sequence). V lost 1 base, J lost 11 bases, and 18 bases lay in between. There are 15 residues in the CDR3. The CDR3 nucleotides read TGTGCCAGCAGTTTATTCGCGGGGGCAGGAGAGTCCCAGCATTTT. Encoded protein: CASSLFAGAGESQHF.